Below are 14 T cell receptor beta chains sequenced from a single sample in a study of technical replicates of blood from a handful of donors. The table came from immunoSEQ multiplex PCR; TCRdb's copy has only in-frame clones and leaves some out. This repertoire shows fewer than 110,000 clones, 95% to 96% found once; its top ten account for 0.2% to 0.25%. Sequenced material: T cells isolated from PBMCs. The origin of the receptors is a human donor in good health.

This chain links TRBV6-6 with TRBJ1-3; 7 nucleotides line up with TRBD1. CDR3 length equals 15 residues. The V gene's germline CDR1 is MNHNY and CDR2 SVGAGI (reference sequence). The ends lost 4 bases at V and 0 bases at J; junction bases unmatched: 3. The CDR3 DNA sequence: TGTGCCAGCAGTTCCAGGGGGTCCTCTGGAAACACCATATATTTT. Translating it yields CASSSRGSSGNTIYF.

This clone was detected once. The chain has TRBV11-2 and TRBJ2-3, with 11 positions matching TRBD2. The CDR3 runs to 15 residues. The germline CDR1 and CDR2 sequences are SGHAT and FQNNGV. J lost 3 bases, V lost 5 bases, and 4 bases had no gene match. The CDR3 is CASSPRLAGTDTQYF. In DNA form, the CDR3 reads TGTGCCAGCAGCCCTCGACTAGCGGGGACAGATACGCAGTATTTT. Drawing the rest from reference TRBV11-2 and TRBJ2-3, the complete variable domain is EAGVAQSPRYKIIEKRQSVAFWCNPISGHATLYWYQQILGQGPKLLIQFQNNGVVDDSQLPKDRFSAERLKGVDSTLKIQPAKLEDSAVYLCASSPRLAGTDTQYFGPGTRLTVL.

This chain links TRBV11-3 with TRBJ2-7; the D gene is possibly TRBD2 (6 bases). The CDR3 length is 14 residues. Germline V gene sequence: CDR1 SGHNT, CDR2 YENEEA. The V end was cut by 5 bases, the J end by 0 bases, with 11 bases between. CDR3 region: CASSIRDFSYEQYF. Written as DNA, the CDR3 is TGTGCCAGCAGCATCCGGGACTTCTCCTACGAGCAGTACTTC.

A single count supports this clone. This sequence joins TRBV14 and TRBJ2-2; 12 bases match TRBD2. V dropped 4 bases and J dropped 0; count of bases not matched to a gene: 3. CDR1 SGHDN and CDR2 FVKESK come from the germline V gene. This CDR3 region has 17 residues. This CDR3 is CASSRWTSGANTGELFF. The DNA of the CDR3 is TGTGCCAGCAGCCGTTGGACTAGCGGGGCGAACACCGGGGAGCTGTTTTTT.

The chain has TRBV19 and TRBJ2-5, with a possible D match to TRBD2 (6 bases). The CDR3 has 15 amino acids. The V end was cut by 5 bases, the J end by 10 bases, with 23 bases between. From germline, CDR1 is LNHDA and CDR2 SQIVND (reference sequence). CDR3 DNA sequence: TGTGCCAGTAGTTATCCCGGGACTTCTAAAGTGAGCCAGTACTTC. Amino acid sequence: CASSYPGTSKVSQYF.

The rearrangement uses TRBV5-1 and TRBJ2-1; D is unresolved. V lost 1 base and J lost 5, with 10 bases in between. CDR3 length: 14 residues. Germline V gene data show CDR1 as SGHRS and CDR2 as YFSETQ. The CDR3 bases are TGCGCCAGCAGCTTGTCTCAGAAAAACAATGAGCAGTTCTTC. This codes for CASSLSQKNNEQFF.

For this clone: A read error may account for a junction end that differs from germline. The V and J genes are TRBV7-7 and TRBJ2-1; 8 positions match TRBD2. The length of the CDR3 is 15 residues. Germline lookup yields CDR1 SSHAT and CDR2 FNYEAQ (reference sequence). For the CDR3, the DNA is TGTGCTAGCAGCCCGGGCTTGGCGGGGGGCGCTGAGCAGTTCTTC. It codes for CASSPGLAGGAEQFF. Supplemented by reference TRBV7-7 and TRBJ2-1, the full variable domain reads GAGVSQSPRYKVTKRGQDVTLRCDPISSHATLYWYQQALGQGPEFLTYFNYEAQPDKSGLPSDRFSAERPEGSISTLTIQRTEQRDSAMYRCASSPGLAGGAEQFFGPGTRLTVL.

The rearrangement uses TRBV7-2 and TRBJ1-3; TRBD1 matches 12 bases. The CDR3 has 17 residues. Germline CDR1 reads SGHTA; CDR2 reads FQGNSA. V shed 5 bases and J 3 bases; nucleotides not matched to a gene: 8. CDR3 nucleotide sequence: TGTGCCAGCAGCCCCAGGGACAGGGGGCGTTATGGAAACACCATATATTTT. This translates into CASSPRDRGRYGNTIYF.

V gene TRBV19 combines with J gene TRBJ2-1, with 7 bases fitting TRBD1. Germline V CDR1 and CDR2: LNHDA, SQIVND (reference sequence). The V segment lost 10 bases and the J segment 5 bases; nucleotides outside the gene matches: 5. This CDR3 has 12 residues. The CDR3 bases are TGTGCCACCGCGACAGGGAACAATGAGCAGTTCTTC. Translation: CATATGNNEQFF.

V gene TRBV13 combines with J gene TRBJ1-1, with 7 bases aligning to TRBD1. Trimming removed 4 bases from V and 4 bases from J; junction bases left unmatched: 12. The germline V gene has CDR1 PRHDT and CDR2 FYEKMQ (reference sequence). The CDR3 extends over 16 amino acids. Here the CDR3 DNA reads TGTGCCAGCAGCTATCCTGGGGGCGCAGGGGGCACTGAAGCTTTCTTT. Its protein is CASSYPGGAGGTEAFF.

This sequence joins TRBV19 and TRBJ1-1; 10 bases line up with TRBD1. The CDR3 is made up of 16 amino acids. Germline assignment: CDR1 LNHDA and CDR2 SQIVND (reference sequence). V shed 3 bases and J 0 bases; nucleotides not matched to a gene: 4. This chain's CDR3 is CASSMTGGILNTEAFF. For the CDR3, the DNA is TGTGCCAGTAGTATGACAGGGGGCATATTGAACACTGAAGCTTTCTTT.

This chain uses TRBV4-2 with TRBJ2-3; 16 positions agree with TRBD2. The CDR3 totals 20 residues. Germline trimming cut 5 bases from V and 4 bases from J; bases unmatched to any gene: 15. Germline V gene lookup returns CDR1 LGHNA and CDR2 YNFKEQ. Written as DNA, the CDR3 is TGTGCCAGCAGCTCGATAGCTGGGACTAGCGGGGGGGGGCCCCCAGATACGCAGTATTTT. The encoded protein is CASSSIAGTSGGGPPDTQYF.

This chain joins TRBV7-7 and TRBJ2-5; a possible D gene is TRBD2 (5 bases). Germline V gives CDR1 SSHAT, CDR2 FNYEAQ (reference sequence). V was shortened by 5 bases and J by 1 base, with 11 bases between the two germline ends. This CDR3 spans 14 amino acids. CDR3 coding DNA: TGTGCCAGCAGCCGCAGCGGAGCCCAAGAGACCCAGTACTTC. The encoded protein is CASSRSGAQETQYF.

The rearrangement uses TRBV19 and TRBJ1-2; TRBD1 matches 7 bases. The CDR3 runs 17 residues. V was clipped by 1 base and J by 3 bases; unmatched bases: 11. Germline CDR1 is LNHDA and CDR2 is SQIVND (reference sequence). The CDR3 sequence: CASSIGPDGTAYYGYTF. CDR3 coding DNA: TGTGCCAGTAGTATAGGCCCCGACGGGACAGCTTACTATGGCTACACCTTC.